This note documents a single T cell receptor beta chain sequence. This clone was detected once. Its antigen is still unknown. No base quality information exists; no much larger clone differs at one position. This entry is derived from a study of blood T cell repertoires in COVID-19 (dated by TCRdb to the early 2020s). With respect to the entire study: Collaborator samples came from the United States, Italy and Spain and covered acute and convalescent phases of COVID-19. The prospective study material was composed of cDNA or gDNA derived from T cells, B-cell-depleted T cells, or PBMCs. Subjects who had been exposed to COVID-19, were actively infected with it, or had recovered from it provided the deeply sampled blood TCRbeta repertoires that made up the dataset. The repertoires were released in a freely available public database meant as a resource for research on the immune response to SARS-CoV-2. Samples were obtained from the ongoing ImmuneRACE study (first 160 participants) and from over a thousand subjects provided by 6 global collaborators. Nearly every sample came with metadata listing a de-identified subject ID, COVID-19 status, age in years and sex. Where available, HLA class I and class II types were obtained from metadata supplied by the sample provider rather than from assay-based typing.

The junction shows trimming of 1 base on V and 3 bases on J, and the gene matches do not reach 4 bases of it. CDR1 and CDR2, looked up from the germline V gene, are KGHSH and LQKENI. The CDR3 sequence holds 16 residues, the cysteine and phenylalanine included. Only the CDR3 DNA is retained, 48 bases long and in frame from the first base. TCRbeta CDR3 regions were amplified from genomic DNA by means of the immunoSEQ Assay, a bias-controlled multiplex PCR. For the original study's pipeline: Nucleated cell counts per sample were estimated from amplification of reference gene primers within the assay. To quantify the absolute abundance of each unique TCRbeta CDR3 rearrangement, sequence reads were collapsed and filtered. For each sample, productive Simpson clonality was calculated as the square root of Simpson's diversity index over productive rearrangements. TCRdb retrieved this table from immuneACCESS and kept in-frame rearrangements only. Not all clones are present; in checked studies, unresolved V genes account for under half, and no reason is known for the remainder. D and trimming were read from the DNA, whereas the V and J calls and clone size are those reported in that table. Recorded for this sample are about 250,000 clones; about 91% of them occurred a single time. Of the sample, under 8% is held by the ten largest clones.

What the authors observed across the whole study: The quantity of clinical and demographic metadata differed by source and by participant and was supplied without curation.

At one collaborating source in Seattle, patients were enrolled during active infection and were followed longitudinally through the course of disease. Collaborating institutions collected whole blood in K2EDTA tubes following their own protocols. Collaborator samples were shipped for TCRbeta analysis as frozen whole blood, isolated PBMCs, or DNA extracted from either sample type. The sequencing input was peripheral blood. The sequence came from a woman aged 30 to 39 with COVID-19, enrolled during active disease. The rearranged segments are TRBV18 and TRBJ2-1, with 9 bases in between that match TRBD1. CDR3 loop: CASSPRPGQGYNEQFF. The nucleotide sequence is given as TGTGCCAGCTCACCACGGCCGGGACAGGGCTACAATGAGCAGTTCTTC. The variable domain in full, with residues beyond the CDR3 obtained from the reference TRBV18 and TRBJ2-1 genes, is NAGVMQNPRHLVRRRGQEARLRCSPMKGHSHVYWYRQLPEEGLKFMVYLQKENIIDESGMPKERFSAEFPKEGPSILRIQQVVRGDSAAYFCASSPRPGQGYNEQFFGPGTRLTVL.